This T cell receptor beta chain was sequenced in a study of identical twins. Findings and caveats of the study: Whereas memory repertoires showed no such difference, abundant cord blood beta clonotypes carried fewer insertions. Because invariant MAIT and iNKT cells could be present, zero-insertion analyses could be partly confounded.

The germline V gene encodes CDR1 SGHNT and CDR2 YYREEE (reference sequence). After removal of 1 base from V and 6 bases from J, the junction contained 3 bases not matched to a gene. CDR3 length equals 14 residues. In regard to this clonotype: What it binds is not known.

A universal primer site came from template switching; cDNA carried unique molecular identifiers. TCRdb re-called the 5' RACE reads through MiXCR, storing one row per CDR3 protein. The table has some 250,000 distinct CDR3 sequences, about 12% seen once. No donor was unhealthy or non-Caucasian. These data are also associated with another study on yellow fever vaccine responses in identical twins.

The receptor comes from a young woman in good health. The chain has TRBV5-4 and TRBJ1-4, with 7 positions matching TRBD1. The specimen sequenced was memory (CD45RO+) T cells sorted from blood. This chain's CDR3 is CASSLKGADEKLFF. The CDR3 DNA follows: TGTGCCAGCAGCTTGAAGGGGGCTGATGAAAAACTGTTTTTT. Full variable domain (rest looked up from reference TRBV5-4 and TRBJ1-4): ETGVTQSPTHLIKTRGQQVTLRCSSQSGHNTVSWYQQALGQGPQFIFQYYREEENGRGNFPPRFSGLQFPNYSSELNVNALELDDSALYLCASSLKGADEKLFFGSGTQLSVL.